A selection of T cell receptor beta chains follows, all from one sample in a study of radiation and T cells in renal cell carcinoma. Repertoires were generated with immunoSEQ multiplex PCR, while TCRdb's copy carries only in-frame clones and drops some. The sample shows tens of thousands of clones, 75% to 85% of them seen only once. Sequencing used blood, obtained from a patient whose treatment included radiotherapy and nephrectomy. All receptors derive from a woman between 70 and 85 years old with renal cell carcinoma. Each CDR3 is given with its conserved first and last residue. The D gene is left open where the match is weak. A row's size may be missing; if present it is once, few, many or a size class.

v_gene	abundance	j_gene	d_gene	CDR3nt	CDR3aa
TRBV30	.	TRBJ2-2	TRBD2	TGTGCCTGGAGTACGCCGGGACTAGCCACCGGGGAGCTGTTTTTT	CAWSTPGLATGELFF
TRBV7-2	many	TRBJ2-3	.	TGTGCCAGCAGCGCCACAGATACGCAGTATTTT	CASSATDTQYF
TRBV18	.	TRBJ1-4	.	TGTGCCAGCTCCCCCTCGCAGCCGCCTGAGGGAAAACTGTTTTTT	CASSPSQPPEGKLFF
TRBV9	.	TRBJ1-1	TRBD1	TGTGCCAGCAGTATAGGGGACAGGAACACTGAAGCTTTCTTT	CASSIGDRNTEAFF
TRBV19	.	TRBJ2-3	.	TGTGCCAGCGGACCGTCAAGCACAGATACGCAGTATTTT	CASGPSSTDTQYF
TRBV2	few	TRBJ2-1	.	TGTGCCAGCAAACCGACAGTTTCCTACAATGAGCAGTTCTTC	CASKPTVSYNEQFF
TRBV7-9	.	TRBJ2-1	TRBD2	TGTGCCAGCAGCTTAGCGGGATTTATTACTAGCGGGGGTGGCAATGAGCAGTTCTTC	CASSLAGFITSGGGNEQFF
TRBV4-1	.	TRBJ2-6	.	TGCGCCAGCAGCCAAGCGTTACAGCGCCTCTCTGGGGCCAACGTCCTGACTTTC	CASSQALQRLSGANVLTF
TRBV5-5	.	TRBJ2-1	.	TGTGCCAGCAGCCTCGGGTGGACCAACTCCTACAATGAGCAGTTCTTC	CASSLGWTNSYNEQFF
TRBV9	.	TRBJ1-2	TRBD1	TGTGCCAGCAGCGCTAGTCGGACAGGCCGCTCTGTCTATGGCTACACCTTC	CASSASRTGRSVYGYTF
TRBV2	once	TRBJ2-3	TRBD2	TGTGCCAGCAGGCGGACTAGCTCAACGCTCACAGATACGCAGTATTTT	CASRRTSSTLTDTQYF
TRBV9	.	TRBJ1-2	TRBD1	TGTGCCAGCAGCGGGGCAGGGGGCGATGGCTACACCTTC	CASSGAGGDGYTF
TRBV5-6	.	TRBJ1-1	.	TGTGCCAGCAGCCCGTTGGTGGGGAACACTGAAGCTTTCTTT	CASSPLVGNTEAFF
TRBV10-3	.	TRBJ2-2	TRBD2	TGTGCCATCAGTGAGTCCCTAGCGGGAGCCCGCCATTCCGGGGAGCTGTTTTTT	CAISESLAGARHSGELFF
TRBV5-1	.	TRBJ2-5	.	TGCGCCAGCACCGGACTTGGGTCCGTCAGAGAGACCCAGTACTTC	CASTGLGSVRETQYF
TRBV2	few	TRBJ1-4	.	TGTGCCAGCGCAGGACGGGATAATGAAAAACTGTTTTTT	CASAGRDNEKLFF
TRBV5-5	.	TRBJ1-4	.	TGTGCCAGCAGCTTATGGGACACCTTTAATGAAAAACTGTTTTTT	CASSLWDTFNEKLFF
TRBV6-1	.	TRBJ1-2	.	TGTGCCAGCGTAGACTCGGCGGGCTATGGCTACACCTTC	CASVDSAGYGYTF
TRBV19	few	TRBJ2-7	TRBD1	TGTGCCACGCAGGGACAGGGGGCGGCCTACGAGCAGTACTTC	CATQGQGAAYEQYF
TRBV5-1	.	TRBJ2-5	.	TGCGCCAGCAGCTTGGCCGAGACCCAGTACTTC	CASSLAETQYF
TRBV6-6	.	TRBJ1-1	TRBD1	TGTGCCAGCAGCCCTTCCGGGACAGGGAACACTGAAGCTTTCTTT	CASSPSGTGNTEAFF
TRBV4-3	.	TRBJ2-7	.	TGCGCCAGCAGCCAAACGATGACGGGGGAGCAGTACTTC	CASSQTMTGEQYF
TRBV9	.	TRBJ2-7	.	TGTGCCAGCAGCCCTTTAGGGACCGGGGGATACGAGCAGTACTTC	CASSPLGTGGYEQYF
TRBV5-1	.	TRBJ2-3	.	TGCGCCAGCAGCCCTAGCGCGGGCACAGATACGCAGTATTTT	CASSPSAGTDTQYF
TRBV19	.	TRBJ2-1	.	TGTGCCAGTAGTATAGAAGGGGACAACTCCTACAATGAGCAGTTCTTC	CASSIEGDNSYNEQFF
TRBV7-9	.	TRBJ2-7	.	TGTGCCAGCAGCCCGCCATTCCGGTCGGGGAACGAGCAGTACTTC	CASSPPFRSGNEQYF
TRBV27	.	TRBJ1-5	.	TGTGCCAGCAGTTTAGAGGGGCCCGGAGGTCAGCCCCAGCATTTT	CASSLEGPGGQPQHF
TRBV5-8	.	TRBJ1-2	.	TGTGCCAGCAGCTTGGTCAGGGCGGACTATGGCTACACCTTC	CASSLVRADYGYTF
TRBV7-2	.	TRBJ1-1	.	TGTGCCAGCAGCTCCGGACACTTGAACACTGAAGCTTTCTTT	CASSSGHLNTEAFF
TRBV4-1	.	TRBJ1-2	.	TGCGCCAGCAGCCAAGATGGGGCAGCCCTTGGCTACACCTTC	CASSQDGAALGYTF
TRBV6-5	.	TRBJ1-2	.	TGTGCCAGCACAGGAGGGGGGTCATCGGGCTATGGCTACACCTTC	CASTGGGSSGYGYTF
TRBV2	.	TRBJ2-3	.	TGTGCCAGCAGTAGAGGGAGCGGCAGCACAGATACGCAGTATTTT	CASSRGSGSTDTQYF
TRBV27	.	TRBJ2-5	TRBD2	TGTGCCAGCAGGGGACTAGCGGGGGGTGAGGAGACCCAGTACTTC	CASRGLAGGEETQYF
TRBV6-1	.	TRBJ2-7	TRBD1	TGTGCCAGCAGTCCCCAGGCAGGGGGTACGCGAGAGCAGTACTTC	CASSPQAGGTREQYF